The T cell receptor (beta chain) under discussion was sequenced for a study of CD8 T cells in ankylosing spondylitis. The germline gives CDR1 WSHSY, CDR2 SAAADI. Deletions cut 2 bases from V and 5 bases from J, with 7 bases between. The CDR3 runs 12 residues. TCRdb itself ran the 5' RACE reads through MiXCR, one entry per CDR3 protein. The table has 290,000 or so distinct CDR3 sequences, around 20% seen once. This clonotype was counted at least ten times. Source material: blood, either unsorted or a sorted T cell fraction (not recorded which). The chain employs TRBV10-2 and TRBJ2-7, with no clear D. The sequence derives from a female donor with ankylosing spondylitis or in good health (not recorded which). The chain's CDR3 is CASSESKNEQYF. The CDR3 region has the DNA TGCGCCAGCAGTGAGAGTAAAAACGAGCAGTACTTC.